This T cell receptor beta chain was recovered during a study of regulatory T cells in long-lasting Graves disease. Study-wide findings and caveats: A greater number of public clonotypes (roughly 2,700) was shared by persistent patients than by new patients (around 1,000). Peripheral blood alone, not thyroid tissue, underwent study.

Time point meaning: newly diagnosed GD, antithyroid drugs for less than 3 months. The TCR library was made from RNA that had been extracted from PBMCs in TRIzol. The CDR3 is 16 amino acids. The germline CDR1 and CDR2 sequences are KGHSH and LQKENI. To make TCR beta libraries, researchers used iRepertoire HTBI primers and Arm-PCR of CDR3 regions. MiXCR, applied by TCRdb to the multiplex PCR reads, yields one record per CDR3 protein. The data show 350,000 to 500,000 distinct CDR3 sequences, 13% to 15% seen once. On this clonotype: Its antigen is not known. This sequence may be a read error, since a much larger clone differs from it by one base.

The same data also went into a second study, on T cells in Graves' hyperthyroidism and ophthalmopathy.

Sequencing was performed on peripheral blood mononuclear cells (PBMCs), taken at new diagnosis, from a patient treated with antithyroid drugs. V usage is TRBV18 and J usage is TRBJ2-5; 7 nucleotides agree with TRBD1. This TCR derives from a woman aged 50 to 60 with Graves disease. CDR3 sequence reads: CASSREAGGHRETLYF. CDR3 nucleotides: TGTGCCAGCTCACGCGAAGCAGGGGGTCATCGAGAGACCCTGTACTTC. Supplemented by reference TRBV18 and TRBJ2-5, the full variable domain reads NAGVMQNPRHLVRRRGQEARLRCSPMKGHSHVYWYRQLPEEGLKFMVYLQKENIIDESGMPKERFSAEFPKEGPSILRIQQVVRGDSAAYFCASSREAGGHRETLYFGPGTRLLVL.